Below, 28 T cell receptor beta chains from the same sample are listed, as sequenced in a study of control samples from healthy donors and cancer patients. Data came from immunoSEQ multiplex PCR; TCRdb stores just in-frame clones and leaves some out. The sample has around 250,000 clones, roughly 82% seen once. Sequenced sample: PBMCs. The source is a woman in her fifties or sixties with lung cancer.

A single count supports this clone. The chain carries TRBV3-1 (or the pseudogene TRBV3-2) and TRBJ1-1; D not resolved. The CDR3 contains 13 residues. The germline V gene has CDR1 LGHDT and CDR2 YNNKEL (reference sequence). V was trimmed by 1 base and J by 5 bases, leaving 8 bases between them. The CDR3 DNA reads TGTGCCAGCAGCCAAGGAAGACTTACTGAAGCTTTCTTT. Translating gives CASSQGRLTEAFF.

This clone was picked up a small number of times. This chain uses TRBV5-1 with TRBJ2-3; 10 positions agree with TRBD1. V shed 4 bases, J shed 4 bases, and the junction held 3 bases outside the gene matches. Germline CDR1 SGHRS, CDR2 YFSETQ. The CDR3 consists of 14 residues. Here the CDR3 DNA reads TGCGCCAGCAGCGCCGGGACAGGGGCAGATACGCAGTATTTT. Translation: CASSAGTGADTQYF.

This chain links TRBV29-1 with TRBJ2-7, with D unresolved. The germline gives CDR1 SQVTM, CDR2 ANQGSEA. V was shortened by 4 bases and J by 0 bases, with 13 bases between the two germline ends. The CDR3 has 14 residues. The CDR3: CSVGSSRNSYEQYF. Written as DNA, the CDR3 is TGCAGCGTTGGTAGCTCACGAAACTCCTACGAGCAGTACTTC.

The chain's CDR3 is CASSLVDQPQHF. CDR3 DNA sequence: TGTGCCAGCAGTTTAGTTGATCAGCCCCAGCATTTT. V gene TRBV28 combines with J gene TRBJ1-5; D ambiguous. Trimming removed 2 bases from V and 5 bases from J, with 4 bases in between. This CDR3 is 12 amino acids long. Germline lookup yields CDR1 MDHEN and CDR2 SYDVKM.

J is TRBJ1-2 and V is TRBV27, with D unresolved. Trimming shortened V by 0 bases and J by 5 bases, and 10 bases separated the two germline ends. Per the germline V gene, CDR1 is MNHEY and CDR2 is SMNVEV (reference sequence). The CDR3 consists of 14 residues. Here the CDR3 DNA reads TGTGCCAGCAGTTTATCGATCGCAAGTTATGGCTACACCTTC. Translating it yields CASSLSIASYGYTF.

V and J are TRBV12-3 or TRBV12-4 and TRBJ1-1; D call uncertain. The CDR3 has 12 residues. Trimming took off 1 base at V and 8 bases at J, with 8 bases between the two ends. Here the CDR3 DNA reads TGTGCCAGCAGTTTAGGGGTCCCCGAAGCTTTCTTT. Translating gives CASSLGVPEAFF.

The rearrangement links TRBV3-1 (or the pseudogene TRBV3-2) to TRBJ1-6; TRBD1 might be the D (5 bases). Trimming removed 1 base at V and 10 bases at J, with 8 bases between. CDR1 is LGHDT, CDR2 YNNKEL, per germline (reference sequence). The CDR3 extends over 13 amino acids. The CDR3 sequence is CASSQVGDSPLHF. DNA for the CDR3: TGTGCCAGCAGCCAAGTGGGGGACTCACCCCTCCACTTT.

The rearrangement links TRBV7-8 to TRBJ1-1; D might be TRBD1 (5 bases). Trimming stripped 5 bases from V and 1 base from J, with 8 bases between. The CDR3 consists of 13 residues. Germline CDR1 reads SGHVS; CDR2 reads FQNEAQ. The CDR3 loop reads CASSIGQNTEAFF. CDR3 nucleotide sequence: TGTGCCAGCAGCATTGGACAGAACACTGAAGCTTTCTTT.

The chain uses TRBV18 and TRBJ2-1; 8 positions match TRBD1. The CDR3 is 15 residues long. CDR1 is KGHSH and CDR2 is LQKENI in the germline V gene. J gave up 6 bases and V 6 bases, and 10 bases lay outside the gene matches. The CDR3 DNA reads as TGTGCCAGCTCCCCCGGTGCAGGGGGCTTCAATGAGCAGTTCTTC. Encoded protein: CASSPGAGGFNEQFF.

Here the CDR3 reads CASSWDTGELFF. The CDR3 bases are TGTGCCAGCAGTTGGGACACCGGGGAGCTGTTTTTT. The V call is TRBV12-3 or TRBV12-4, the J call TRBJ2-2; D ambiguous. This CDR3 region has 12 residues. V was pared by 4 bases and J by 3 bases, with 3 bases between.

The chain carries TRBV9 and TRBJ1-1; no clear D. The V and J ends lost 4 bases and 6 bases respectively, with 10 bases between them. Per germline, CDR1 SGDLS and CDR2 YYNGEE. This CDR3 comprises 12 residues. The chain's CDR3 is CASSNDYSEAFF. In DNA, the CDR3 is TGTGCCAGCAGCAATGACTACTCTGAAGCTTTCTTT.

The rearrangement links TRBV4-2 to TRBJ2-1; perhaps D is TRBD1 or TRBD2 (5 bases each). The CDR3 is 14 amino acids. V was cut by 1 base and J by 2 bases, with 6 bases left in between. The germline V gene encodes CDR1 LGHNA and CDR2 YNFKEQ. The CDR3: CASSQGGTYNEQFF. Written as DNA, the CDR3 is TGTGCCAGCAGCCAAGGGGGGACCTACAATGAGCAGTTCTTC.

Concerning this clone: At the DNA level, this CDR3 is encoded by other sequences in the same sample as well. V is TRBV12-3 or TRBV12-4 and J is TRBJ1-1, with D uncertain. V was trimmed by 4 bases and J by 1 base, leaving 7 bases between them. The CDR3 runs to 13 residues. The CDR3: CASSWTENTEAFF. The DNA for the CDR3 is TGTGCCAGCAGTTGGACGGAGAACACTGAAGCTTTCTTT.

This chain connects TRBV19 to TRBJ1-4; a possible D gene is TRBD1 (6 bases). The CDR3 has 15 amino acids. V lost 6 bases and J lost 5, with 16 bases in between. Germline V gene lookup returns CDR1 LNHDA and CDR2 SQIVND (reference sequence). CDR3 nucleotide sequence: TGTGCCAGTAGGACTTGGACAGCGGGGAATGAAAAACTGTTTTTT. Translating gives CASRTWTAGNEKLFF.

A single count supports this clone. The rearrangement joins TRBV18 to TRBJ2-3; D is ambiguous. The CDR3 has 14 residues. The germline CDR1 and CDR2 sequences are KGHSH and LQKENI. V lost 2 bases and J lost 1, with 7 bases in between. The CDR3 sequence is CASSPDTRTDTQYF. The CDR3 nucleotides read TGTGCCAGCTCACCAGACACGCGCACAGATACGCAGTATTTT.

CDR3 in amino acids: CASSVSQTPNTEAFF. The CDR3 DNA reads TGTGCCAGCAGCGTATCCCAAACACCGAACACTGAAGCTTTCTTT. V gene TRBV9 combines with J gene TRBJ1-1; D unresolved. This CDR3 spans 15 amino acids. Germline CDR1 SGDLS, CDR2 YYNGEE. Deletions cut 1 base from V and 1 base from J, with 11 bases between.

This clone showed up just a few times. The CDR3: CASSQVGIGRGRETQYF. CDR3 nucleotide sequence: TGTGCCAGCAGCCAAGTTGGAATAGGCAGGGGAAGGGAGACCCAGTACTTC. The chain links TRBV3-1 (or the pseudogene TRBV3-2) to TRBJ2-5; possibly TRBD1 for D (6 bases). This CDR3 is 17 amino acids long. CDR1 LGHDT and CDR2 YNNKEL come from the germline V gene (reference sequence). V was pared by 1 base and J by 5 bases, with 20 bases between.

The V gene is TRBV6-5, the J gene TRBJ2-2, with no clear D. The CDR3 has 12 amino acids. Looked up from germline, CDR1 is MNHEY and CDR2 is SVGAGI. Trimming took off 6 bases at V and 7 bases at J, with 9 bases between the two ends. CDR3 protein: CASSSLVGELFF. Written as DNA, the CDR3 is TGTGCCAGCAGCTCCTTGGTCGGGGAGCTGTTTTTT.

The chain couples TRBV20-1 to TRBJ2-5; the D is unclear. V was shortened by 5 bases and J by 3 bases, with 4 bases between the two germline ends. The CDR3 sequence is 10 residues long. Germline CDR1 reads DFQATT; CDR2 reads SNEGSKA (reference sequence). This CDR3 reads CSAQKETQYF. The CDR3 bases are TGCAGTGCTCAAAAAGAGACCCAGTACTTC.

The V call is TRBV6-5, the J call TRBJ2-3; no clear D. With 7 bases removed from V and 1 base from J, the gap between germline ends came to 6 bases. The CDR3 length is 12 residues. CDR1 MNHEY and CDR2 SVGAGI come from the germline V gene. The CDR3 region is CASTTRTDTQYF. The DNA for the CDR3 is TGTGCCAGCACGACTCGCACAGATACGCAGTATTTT.

The chain links TRBV10-3 to TRBJ2-1; 7 bases are a match to TRBD1. The CDR3 is made up of 14 amino acids. Germline assignment: CDR1 ENHRY and CDR2 SYGVKD. Trimming cost V 2 bases and J 6 bases; bases outside gene matches: 4. The CDR3 reads CAISEVAGGNEQFF. CDR3 bases: TGTGCCATCAGTGAGGTGGCAGGGGGCAATGAGCAGTTCTTC.

This rearrangement joins TRBV2 to TRBJ1-1, with D possibly being TRBD1 (5 bases). V lost 8 bases and J lost 1, with 11 bases in between. Germline V lookup: CDR1 SNHLY, CDR2 FYNNEI. CDR3 length equals 13 residues. The CDR3: CASDIGANTEAFF. DNA of the CDR3: TGTGCCAGCGATATAGGGGCGAACACTGAAGCTTTCTTT.

The V call is TRBV5-1, the J call TRBJ1-1, with 9 bases lining up with TRBD1. V lost 0 bases, J lost 6 bases, and 0 bases stayed unmatched. There are 13 residues in the CDR3. Germline V gene sequence: CDR1 SGHRS, CDR2 YFSETQ. The CDR3 DNA follows: TGCGCCAGCAGCTTGGGGACAGGGGCTGAAGCTTTCTTT. Protein sequence: CASSLGTGAEAFF.

This clone was seen only a few times. The chain has TRBV29-1 and TRBJ2-3; D might be TRBD2 (5 bases). This CDR3 is 14 amino acids long. The germline V gene has CDR1 SQVTM and CDR2 ANQGSEA. The V end lost 3 bases, the J end lost 0 bases, and 10 bases lay between the germline ends. This chain's CDR3 is CSVERETSTDTQYF. The DNA for the CDR3 is TGCAGCGTTGAGAGGGAAACTAGCACAGATACGCAGTATTTT.

The genes are TRBV29-1 and TRBJ2-7, with D possibly matching TRBD2 (5 bases). Germline V gene data show CDR1 as SQVTM and CDR2 as ANQGSEA. The CDR3 has 11 amino acids. Trimming took 8 bases from V and 4 from J, leaving 12 bases between them. CDR3 bases: TGCAGCACCTACGGGGAGTACGAGCAGTACTTC. It yields the protein CSTYGEYEQYF.

This chain connects TRBV18 to TRBJ1-4; D possibly corresponds to TRBD1 (5 bases). This CDR3 region has 15 residues. In germline, CDR1 is KGHSH, CDR2 LQKENI. Trimming cost V 4 bases and J 5 bases, with 14 bases left between them. Written as DNA, the CDR3 is TGTGCCAGCTCACTTAGGGACGGCCAAAATGAAAAACTGTTTTTT. Translated: CASSLRDGQNEKLFF.

The chain joins TRBV6-5 to TRBJ1-2; D may be TRBD1 (5 bases). This CDR3 has 11 amino acids. Germline loops: CDR1 MNHEY, CDR2 SVGAGI. The ends were cut back, 5 bases at V and 9 bases at J, with 10 bases in the middle. The CDR3 DNA reads as TGTGCCAGCAGTAGGGGCGGCAGCTACACCTTC. This sequence encodes CASSRGGSYTF.

The V gene is TRBV2, the J gene TRBJ2-1; 7 bases line up with TRBD2. CDR1 and CDR2 (germline): SNHLY, FYNNEI. The CDR3 runs 11 residues. Trimming at V came to 4 bases and at J to 12 bases, leaving 3 bases not matched to a gene. In nucleotides, the CDR3 is TGTGCCAGCAGTGGCGGGGGATGGCAGTTCTTC. Its protein product is CASSGGGWQFF.